The clone carrying this T cell receptor (beta chain) has a handful of counts. This entry comes from a study of blood T cell repertoires in COVID-19. About the research overall: Acute and convalescent COVID-19 specimens originated in the United States, Italy and Spain. In each case, the material was cDNA or gDNA derived from T cells, B-cell-depleted T cells, or PBMCs.

Patients at the Seattle site were enrolled during active infection and followed longitudinally. Between the trimmed V and J ends, which lost 9 bases and 3 bases, there was a span of 8 bases. The CDR3 is made up of 11 amino acids. Germline lookup yields CDR1 MNHEY and CDR2 SMNVEV (reference sequence). Methods used by the authors: It was from reference gene primer amplification that nucleated cell counts were estimated. The protocol was immunoSEQ multiplex PCR, while the TCRdb copy is restricted to in-frame clones and leaves out a portion. V, J and clone size are those of that table, while D and trimming were read from the DNA. The profile shows a few hundred thousand clones, 88% of them singletons.

V usage is TRBV27 and J usage is TRBJ1-1; D might be TRBD1 (6 bases). The sample comprised peripheral blood. This clonotype was sampled from a woman between 25 and 40 years old with COVID-19, enrolled during active disease. This CDR3 is CARDSHTEAFF. The CDR3 DNA follows: TGTGCCAGGGACAGCCACACTGAAGCTTTCTTT.